The 10 T cell receptor beta chains below come from one sample, sequenced in a study of cytomegalovirus exposure and HLA in healthy donors (dated by TCRdb to about 2017). The library was built by means of the immunoSEQ multiplex PCR assay. For the multiplex PCR, a mixture combining 60 forward primers for TCR Vbeta segments and 13 reverse primers for TCR Jbeta segments was used. TCRdb retrieved this table from immuneACCESS and kept in-frame rearrangements only. Not all clones are present; in checked studies, unresolved V genes account for under half, and no reason is known for the remainder. The sample includes 95,000 to 100,000 clones, with less than 10% observed a single time. The ten top clones hold just over 5% of the sample. Sequencing input: PBMCs. The receptors shown here come from a man aged 45-65 years in good health and CMV-seropositive.

V and J are TRBV5-4 and TRBJ2-2; TRBD2 matches 14 bases. The CDR3 covers 16 residues. With V trimmed by 3 bases and J by 5 bases, 3 bases remained unmatched. Germline V gene sequence: CDR1 SGHNT, CDR2 YYREEE (reference sequence). The CDR3 sequence is CASSSGTSGSTGELFF. For the CDR3, the DNA is TGTGCCAGCAGCTCCGGGACTAGCGGGAGTACCGGGGAGCTGTTTTTT.

In its sample, this clone was seen a few times. The chain uses TRBV6-1 and TRBJ2-1; tentatively, D is TRBD2 (6 bases). The CDR3 contains 15 residues. Trimming took off 7 bases at V and 4 bases at J, with 17 bases between the two ends. Germline CDR1 and CDR2: MNHNS and SASEGT. CDR3 region: CASIVEAGLYNEQFF. The CDR3, as DNA: TGTGCCAGCATTGTGGAAGCGGGCCTATACAATGAGCAGTTCTTC.

The chain is built from TRBV28 and TRBJ2-7, with D perhaps TRBD2 (6 bases). V was trimmed by 4 bases and J by 2 bases, leaving 15 bases between them. The CDR3 consists of 15 residues. The germline V gene encodes CDR1 MDHEN and CDR2 SYDVKM. The CDR3 nucleotides are TGTGCCAGCAGTTCCCCACTGCGGGATACCTACGAGCAGTACTTC. This codes for CASSSPLRDTYEQYF.

The chain combines TRBV5-1 with TRBJ2-7, with TRBD1 identical over 8 bases. The CDR3 is 16 amino acids. Looked up from germline, CDR1 is SGHRS and CDR2 is YFSETQ. The J segment lost 2 bases and the V segment lost 0 bases, leaving 7 bases of the junction unmatched. The CDR3 sequence: CASSLASGQVPYEQYF. Written as DNA, the CDR3 is TGCGCCAGCAGCTTGGCCTCGGGACAGGTCCCCTACGAGCAGTACTTC.

A few counts support this clone. This CDR3 is CASSTRGFAGYTF. CDR3 in DNA: TGCGCCAGCAGCACTCGGGGTTTTGCTGGCTACACCTTC. The chain joins TRBV4-3 to TRBJ1-2; D not resolved. This CDR3 has 13 residues. V lost 5 bases to trimming and J lost 7 bases, with 14 bases between them. CDR1 is LGHNA and CDR2 is YSLEER in the germline V gene.

The V gene is TRBV7-9, the J gene TRBJ2-3; TRBD1 matches at 9 bases. Germline CDR1 and CDR2: SEHNR and FQNEAQ (reference sequence). The CDR3 sequence is 16 residues long. The ends lost 5 bases at V and 1 base at J; junction bases unmatched: 7. Here the CDR3 DNA reads TGTGCCAGCAGCCGGGACAGGGTCGGGGGCACAGATACGCAGTATTTT. Amino acid sequence: CASSRDRVGGTDTQYF. Using reference TRBV7-9 and TRBJ2-3 for the parts outside the CDR3, the full variable domain is DTGVSQNPRHKITKRGQNVTFRCDPISEHNRLYWYRQTLGQGPEFLTYFQNEAQLEKSRLLSDRFSAERPKGSFSTLEIQRTEQGDSAMYLCASSRDRVGGTDTQYFGPGTRLTVL.

This clone was detected many times. The chain recombines TRBV19 with TRBJ1-1; no definite D call. Germline V gene data show CDR1 as LNHDA and CDR2 as SQIVND (reference sequence). V lost 8 bases and J 3 bases, leaving 13 bases between the germline ends. There are 13 residues in the CDR3. The CDR3 protein is CASSPTDYTEAFF. The CDR3 DNA is TGTGCCAGTTCCCCGACGGACTACACTGAAGCTTTCTTT. Based on the CDR3 plus reference TRBV19 and TRBJ1-1, the full variable domain is DGGITQSPKYLFRKEGQNVTLSCEQNLNHDAMYWYRQDPGQGLRLIYYSQIVNDFQKGDIAEGYSVSREKKESFPLTVTSAQKNPTAFYLCASSPTDYTEAFFGQGTRLTVV.

The V and J genes are TRBV4-3 and TRBJ2-3; the D gene is possibly TRBD2 (6 bases). The V gene's germline CDR1 is LGHNA and CDR2 YSLEER. The V end was cut by 2 bases, the J end by 4 bases, with 13 bases between. The CDR3 length is 15 residues. The CDR3 here is CASSQTPGGADTQYF. The CDR3 DNA is TGCGCCAGCAGCCAAACCCCCGGCGGGGCAGATACGCAGTATTTT.

The chain combines TRBV28 with TRBJ2-3; D is ambiguous. The germline gives CDR1 MDHEN, CDR2 SYDVKM. V lost 3 bases, J lost 3 bases, and 10 bases lay in between. The CDR3 contains 14 residues. Here the CDR3 DNA reads TGTGCCAGCAGTTTCGTGGCGGTAACAGATACGCAGTATTTT. Protein product: CASSFVAVTDTQYF.

The chain links TRBV28 to TRBJ2-5, with 7 bases identical to TRBD1. Trimming at V came to 6 bases and at J to 2 bases, leaving 12 bases not matched to a gene. This CDR3 region has 16 residues. Germline loops: CDR1 MDHEN, CDR2 SYDVKM. The CDR3 spells CASRVLTGWEQETQYF. CDR3 DNA: TGTGCCAGCAGGGTCCTGACAGGGTGGGAACAAGAGACCCAGTACTTC.